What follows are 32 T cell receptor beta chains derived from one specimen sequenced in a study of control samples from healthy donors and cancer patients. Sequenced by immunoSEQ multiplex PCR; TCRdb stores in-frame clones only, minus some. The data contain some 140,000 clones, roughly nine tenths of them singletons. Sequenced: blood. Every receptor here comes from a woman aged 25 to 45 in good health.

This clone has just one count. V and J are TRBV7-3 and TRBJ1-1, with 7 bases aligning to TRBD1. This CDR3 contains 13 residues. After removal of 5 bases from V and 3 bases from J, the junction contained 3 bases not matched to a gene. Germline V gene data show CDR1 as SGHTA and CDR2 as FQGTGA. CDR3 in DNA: TGTGCCAGCAGCACACAGGGGTACACTGAAGCTTTCTTT. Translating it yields CASSTQGYTEAFF.

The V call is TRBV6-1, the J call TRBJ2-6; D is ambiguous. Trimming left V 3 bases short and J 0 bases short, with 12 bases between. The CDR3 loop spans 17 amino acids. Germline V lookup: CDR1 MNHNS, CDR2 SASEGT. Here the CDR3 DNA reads TGTGCCAGCAGTGAGTCTGCGGTGAGCTCTGGGGCCAACGTCCTGACTTTC. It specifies CASSESAVSSGANVLTF.

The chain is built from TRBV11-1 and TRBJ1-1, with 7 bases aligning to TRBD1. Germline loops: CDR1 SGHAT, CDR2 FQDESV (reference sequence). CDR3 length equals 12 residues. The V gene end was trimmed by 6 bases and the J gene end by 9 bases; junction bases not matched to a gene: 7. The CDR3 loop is CASRGGELKAFF. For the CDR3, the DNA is TGTGCCAGCAGAGGGGGCGAGCTGAAAGCTTTCTTT. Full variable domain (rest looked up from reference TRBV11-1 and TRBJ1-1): EAEVAQSPRYKITEKSQAVAFWCDPISGHATLYWYRQILGQGPELLVQFQDESVVDDSQLPKDRFSAERLKGVDSTLKIQPAELGDSAMYLCASRGGELKAFFGQGTRLTVV.

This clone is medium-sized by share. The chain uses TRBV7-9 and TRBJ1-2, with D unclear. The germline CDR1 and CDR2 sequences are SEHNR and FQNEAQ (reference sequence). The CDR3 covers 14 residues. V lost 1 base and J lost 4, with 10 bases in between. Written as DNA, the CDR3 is TGTGCCAGCAGCTTAGGACCGGGCGGCTATGGCTACACCTTC. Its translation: CASSLGPGGYGYTF.

Here the CDR3 reads CASSSGGASSSYEQYF. The CDR3 DNA follows: TGTGCCAGCAGTTCCGGCGGGGCCTCAAGCTCCTACGAGCAGTACTTC. The chain is built from TRBV7-2 and TRBJ2-7; weak D call: TRBD2 (6 bases). V was pared by 6 bases and J by 0 bases, with 18 bases between. Germline values: CDR1 SGHTA, CDR2 FQGNSA. The CDR3 sequence is 16 residues long.

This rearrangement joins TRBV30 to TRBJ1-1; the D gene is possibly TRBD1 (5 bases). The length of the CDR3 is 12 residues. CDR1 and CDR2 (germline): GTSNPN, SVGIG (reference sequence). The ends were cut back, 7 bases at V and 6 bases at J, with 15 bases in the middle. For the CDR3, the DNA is TGTGCCTCGTGGGGCCAGTGGGCTGAAGCTTTCTTT. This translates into CASWGQWAEAFF.

The DNA of the CDR3 is TGTGCCAGCAGCGTCTGGTCCGGACAGGGCGAAAACACCATATATTTT. Its protein product is CASSVWSGQGENTIYF. This chain links TRBV3-1 (or the pseudogene TRBV3-2) with TRBJ1-3, with TRBD1 identical over 8 bases. CDR1 is LGHDT, CDR2 YNNKEL, per germline (reference sequence). The V and J ends lost 5 bases and 6 bases, in that order; junction bases with no gene match: 12. This CDR3 has 16 residues.

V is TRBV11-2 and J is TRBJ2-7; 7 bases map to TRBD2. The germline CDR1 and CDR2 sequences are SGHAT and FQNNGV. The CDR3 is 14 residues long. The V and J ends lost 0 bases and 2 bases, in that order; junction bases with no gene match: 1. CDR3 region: CASSLDLAAYEQYF. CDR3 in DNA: TGTGCCAGCAGCTTAGATCTAGCGGCCTACGAGCAGTACTTC. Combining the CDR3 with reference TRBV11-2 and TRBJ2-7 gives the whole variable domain EAGVAQSPRYKIIEKRQSVAFWCNPISGHATLYWYQQILGQGPKLLIQFQNNGVVDDSQLPKDRFSAERLKGVDSTLKIQPAKLEDSAVYLCASSLDLAAYEQYFGPGTRLTVT.

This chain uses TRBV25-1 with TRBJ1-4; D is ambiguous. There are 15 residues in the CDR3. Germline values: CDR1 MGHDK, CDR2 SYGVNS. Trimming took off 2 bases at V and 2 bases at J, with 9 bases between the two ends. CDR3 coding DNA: TGTGCCAGCAGTGAAGTAAGGGTTACTAATGAAAAACTGTTTTTT. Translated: CASSEVRVTNEKLFF.

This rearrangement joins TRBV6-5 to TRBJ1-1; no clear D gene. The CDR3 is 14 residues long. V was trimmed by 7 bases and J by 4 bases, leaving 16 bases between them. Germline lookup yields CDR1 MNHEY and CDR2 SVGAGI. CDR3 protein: CASTESGEATEAFF. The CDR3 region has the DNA TGTGCCAGCACCGAATCCGGGGAAGCCACTGAAGCTTTCTTT.

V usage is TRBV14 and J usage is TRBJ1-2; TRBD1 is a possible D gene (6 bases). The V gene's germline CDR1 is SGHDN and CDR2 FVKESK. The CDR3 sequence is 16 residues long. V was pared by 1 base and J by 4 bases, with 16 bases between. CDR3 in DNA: TGTGCCAGCAGCCAAGGATCTGCCGGGACAAGCTATGGCTACACCTTC. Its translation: CASSQGSAGTSYGYTF.

CDR3 in DNA: TGTGCCAGTAGTATGGGGCAGGAAGGCGGAAACACCATATATTTT. It translates to CASSMGQEGGNTIYF. V usage is TRBV19 and J usage is TRBJ1-3; a weak D match, TRBD1 (5 bases). Germline CDR1 reads LNHDA; CDR2 reads SQIVND (reference sequence). V was pared by 3 bases and J by 4 bases, with 13 bases between. This CDR3 has 15 amino acids.

CDR3 loop: CASSLPQGPFEKLFF. The CDR3 DNA reads TGTGCCAGCAGCCTTCCGCAGGGTCCTTTTGAAAAACTGTTTTTT. The rearrangement links TRBV5-8 to TRBJ1-4, with D tentatively TRBD1 (5 bases). CDR3 length: 15 amino acids. Trimming removed 4 bases at V and 7 bases at J, with 17 bases between. In germline, CDR1 is SGHTS, CDR2 YDEGEE.

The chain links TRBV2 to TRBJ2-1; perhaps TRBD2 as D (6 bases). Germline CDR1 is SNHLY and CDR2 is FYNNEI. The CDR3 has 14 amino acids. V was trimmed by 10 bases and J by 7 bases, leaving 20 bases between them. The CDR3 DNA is TGTGCCACCCTACGTGGCGGGACCAGGAATGAGCAGTTCTTC. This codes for CATLRGGTRNEQFF.

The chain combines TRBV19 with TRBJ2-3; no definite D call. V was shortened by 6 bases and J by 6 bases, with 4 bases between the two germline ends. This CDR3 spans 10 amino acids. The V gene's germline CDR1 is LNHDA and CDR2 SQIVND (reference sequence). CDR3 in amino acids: CASRGDTQYF. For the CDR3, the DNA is TGTGCCAGTAGGGGGGATACGCAGTATTTT.

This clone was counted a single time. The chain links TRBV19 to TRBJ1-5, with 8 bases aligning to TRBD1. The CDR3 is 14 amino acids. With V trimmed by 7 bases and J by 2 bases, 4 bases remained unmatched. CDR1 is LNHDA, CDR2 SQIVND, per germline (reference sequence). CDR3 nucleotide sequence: TGTGCCAGTAAGGTGGGACAGGGCAATCAGCCCCAGCATTTT. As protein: CASKVGQGNQPQHF.

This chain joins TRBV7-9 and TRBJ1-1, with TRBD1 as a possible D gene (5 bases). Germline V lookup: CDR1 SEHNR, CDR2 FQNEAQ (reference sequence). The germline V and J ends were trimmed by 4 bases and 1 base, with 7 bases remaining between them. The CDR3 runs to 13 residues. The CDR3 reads CASSYGTNTEAFF. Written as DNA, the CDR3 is TGTGCCAGCAGCTACGGGACGAACACTGAAGCTTTCTTT.

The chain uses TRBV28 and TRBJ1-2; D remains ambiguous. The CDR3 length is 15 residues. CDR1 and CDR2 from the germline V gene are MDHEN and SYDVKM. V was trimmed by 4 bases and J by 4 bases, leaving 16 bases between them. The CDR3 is CASSSPEGLFYGYTF. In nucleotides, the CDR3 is TGTGCCAGCAGTTCCCCAGAGGGTCTATTCTATGGCTACACCTTC.

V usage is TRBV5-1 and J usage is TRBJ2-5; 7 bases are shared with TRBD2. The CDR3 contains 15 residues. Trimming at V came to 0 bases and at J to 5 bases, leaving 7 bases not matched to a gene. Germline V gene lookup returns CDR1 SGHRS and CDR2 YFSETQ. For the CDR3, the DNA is TGCGCCAGCAGCTTGGCCGGGGGGAGTGGGGAGACCCAGTACTTC. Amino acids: CASSLAGGSGETQYF.

The CDR3 DNA is TGTGCCTGGGGGACAGACTCCTACAATGAGCAGTTCTTC. Translating gives CAWGTDSYNEQFF. The chain couples TRBV30 to TRBJ2-1; 7 nucleotides line up with TRBD1. Germline CDR1 GTSNPN, CDR2 SVGIG (reference sequence). The ends lost 5 bases at V and 0 bases at J; junction bases unmatched: 1. The CDR3 contains 13 residues.

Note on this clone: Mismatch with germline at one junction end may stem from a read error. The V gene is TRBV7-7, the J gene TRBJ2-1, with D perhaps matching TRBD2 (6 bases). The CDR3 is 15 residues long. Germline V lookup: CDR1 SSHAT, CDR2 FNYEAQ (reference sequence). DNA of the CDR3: TGTGCTAGCAGCTTAGAAGCGGAGGGATACAATGAGCAGTTCTTC. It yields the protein CASSLEAEGYNEQFF.

Here the CDR3 DNA reads TGTGCCAGCAAGGAGACAGGGTACCAAGAGACCCAGTACTTC. This gives the protein CASKETGYQETQYF. The chain combines TRBV28 with TRBJ2-5, with TRBD1 identical over 7 bases. The junction had 5 bases not matched to a gene; V was cut back by 7 bases and J by 0 bases. Germline CDR1 reads MDHEN; CDR2 reads SYDVKM. The CDR3 is made up of 14 amino acids. The full variable domain, completed using reference TRBV28 and TRBJ2-5, is DVKVTQSSRYLVKRTGEKVFLECVQDMDHENMFWYRQDPGLGLRLIYFSYDVKMKEKGDIPEGYSVSREKKERFSLILESASTNQTSMYLCASKETGYQETQYFGPGTRLLVL.

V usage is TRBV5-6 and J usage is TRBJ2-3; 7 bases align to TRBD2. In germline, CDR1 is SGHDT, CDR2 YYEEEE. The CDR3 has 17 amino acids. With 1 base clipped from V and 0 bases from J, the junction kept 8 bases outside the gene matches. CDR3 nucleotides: TGTGCCAGCAGCTTGCGGGGACTACTTTCTAGCACAGATACGCAGTATTTT. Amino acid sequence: CASSLRGLLSSTDTQYF.

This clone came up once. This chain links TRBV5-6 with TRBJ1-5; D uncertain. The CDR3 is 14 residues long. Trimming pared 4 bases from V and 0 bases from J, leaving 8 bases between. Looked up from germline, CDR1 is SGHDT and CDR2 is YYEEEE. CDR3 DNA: TGTGCCAGCAGCCAAAGATATAGCAATCAGCCCCAGCATTTT. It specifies CASSQRYSNQPQHF.

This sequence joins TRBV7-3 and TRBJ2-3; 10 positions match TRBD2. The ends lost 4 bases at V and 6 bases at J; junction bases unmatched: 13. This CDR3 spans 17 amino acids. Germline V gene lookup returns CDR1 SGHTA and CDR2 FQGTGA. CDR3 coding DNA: TGTGCCAGCAGCTCCCGGGGGGAGCGGGAGGGCGCGGATACGCAGTATTTT. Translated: CASSSRGEREGADTQYF.

The DNA for the CDR3 is TGTGCCAGCAGCTTAACGTCCAGCGGGCTGAATGAGCAGTTCTTC. It translates to CASSLTSSGLNEQFF. This rearrangement joins TRBV7-2 to TRBJ2-1; D is perhaps TRBD2 (6 bases). In germline, CDR1 is SGHTA, CDR2 FQGNSA. CDR3 length: 15 amino acids. The germline V and J ends were trimmed by 2 bases and 7 bases, with 15 bases remaining between them.

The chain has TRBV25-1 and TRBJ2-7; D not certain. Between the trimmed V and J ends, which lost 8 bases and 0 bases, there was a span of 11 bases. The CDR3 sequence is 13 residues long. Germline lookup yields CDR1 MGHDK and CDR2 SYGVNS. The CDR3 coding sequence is TGTGCCAGCGGGCAAACAAGCTCCTACGAGCAGTACTTC. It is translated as CASGQTSSYEQYF.

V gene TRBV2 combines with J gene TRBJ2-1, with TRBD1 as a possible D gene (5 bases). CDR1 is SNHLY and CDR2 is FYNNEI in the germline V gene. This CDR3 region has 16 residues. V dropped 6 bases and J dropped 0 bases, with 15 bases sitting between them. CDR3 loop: CASRGPGLSSYNEQFF. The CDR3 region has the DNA TGTGCCAGCAGGGGGCCCGGCCTGAGCTCCTACAATGAGCAGTTCTTC.

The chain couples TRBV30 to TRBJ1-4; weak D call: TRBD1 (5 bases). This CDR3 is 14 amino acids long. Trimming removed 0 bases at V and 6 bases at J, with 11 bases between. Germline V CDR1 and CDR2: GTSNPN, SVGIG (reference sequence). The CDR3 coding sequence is TGTGCCTGGAGTGTTGGGGGGGGTGATGAAAAACTGTTTTTT. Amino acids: CAWSVGGGDEKLFF. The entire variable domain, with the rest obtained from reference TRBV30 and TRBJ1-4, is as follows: SQTIHQWPATLVQPVGSPLSLECTVEGTSNPNLYWYRQAAGRGLQLLFYSVGIGQISSEVPQNLSASRPQDRQFILSSKKLLLSDSGFYLCAWSVGGGDEKLFFGSGTQLSVL.

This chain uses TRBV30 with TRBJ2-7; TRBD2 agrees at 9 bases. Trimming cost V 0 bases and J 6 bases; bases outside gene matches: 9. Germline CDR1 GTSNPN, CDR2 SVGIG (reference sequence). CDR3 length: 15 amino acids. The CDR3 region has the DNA TGTGCCTGGAGTGTACCGCGGGGGGGTGGTTTCGAGCAGTACTTC. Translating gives CAWSVPRGGGFEQYF.

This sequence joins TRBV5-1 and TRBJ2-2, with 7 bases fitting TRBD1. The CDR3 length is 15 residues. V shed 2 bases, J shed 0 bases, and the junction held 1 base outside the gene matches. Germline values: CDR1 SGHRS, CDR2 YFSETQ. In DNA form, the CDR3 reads TGCGCCAGCAGCTTACAGGGGTCGAACACCGGGGAGCTGTTTTTT. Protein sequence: CASSLQGSNTGELFF. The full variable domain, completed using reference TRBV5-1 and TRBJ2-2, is KAGVTQTPRYLIKTRGQQVTLSCSPISGHRSVSWYQQTPGQGLQFLFEYFSETQRNKGNFPGRFSGRQFSNSRSEMNVSTLELGDSALYLCASSLQGSNTGELFFGEGSRLTVL.

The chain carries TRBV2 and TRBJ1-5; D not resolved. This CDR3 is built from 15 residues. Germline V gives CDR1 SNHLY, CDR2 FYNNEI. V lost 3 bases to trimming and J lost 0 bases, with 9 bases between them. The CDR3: CASSDWVSSNQPQHF. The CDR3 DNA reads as TGTGCCAGCAGTGATTGGGTCAGTAGCAATCAGCCCCAGCATTTT.